This record covers a single T cell receptor beta chain. Its target is unknown. This sample is part of a study of cytomegalovirus exposure and HLA in healthy donors. Looking at the study overall: Early released data had 65 million to 100 million unique TCRs, all coming from HLA-typed donors.

Study conclusions and caveats: Per published accounts, TCR beta sequences correctly predicted the HLA-A and HLA-B alleles of most subjects.

Amplification used 60 Vbeta primers and 13 Jbeta primers. Repertoires were generated with immunoSEQ multiplex PCR, while TCRdb's copy carries only in-frame clones and drops some. The sample records some 150,000 clones, roughly four fifths being singletons. Trimming shortened V by 6 bases and J by 10 bases, and 18 bases separated the two germline ends. This CDR3 contains 14 residues. From germline, CDR1 is MNHNS and CDR2 SASEGT. The sequence came from a man aged 35-49 years in good health and CMV-seronegative. Sequenced: PBMCs. The chain joins TRBV6-1 to TRBJ1-4, with D tentatively TRBD1 (5 bases). The CDR3 loop is CASRSSGTKGKLFF. CDR3 nucleotide sequence: TGTGCCAGCAGGAGCTCCGGGACTAAGGGAAAACTGTTTTTT.